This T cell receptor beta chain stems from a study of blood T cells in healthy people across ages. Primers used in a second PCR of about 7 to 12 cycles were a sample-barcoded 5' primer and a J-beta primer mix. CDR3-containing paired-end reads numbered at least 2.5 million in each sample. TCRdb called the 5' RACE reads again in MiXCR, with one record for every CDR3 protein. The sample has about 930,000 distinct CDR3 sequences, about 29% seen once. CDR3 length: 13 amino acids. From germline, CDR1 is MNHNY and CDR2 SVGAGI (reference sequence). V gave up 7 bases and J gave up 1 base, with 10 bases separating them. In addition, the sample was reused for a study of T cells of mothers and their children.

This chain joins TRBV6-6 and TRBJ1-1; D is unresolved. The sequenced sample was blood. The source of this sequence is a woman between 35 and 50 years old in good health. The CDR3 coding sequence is TGTGCCAGCACTACAGCGGGGAACACTGAAGCTTTCTTT. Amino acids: CASTTAGNTEAFF.